The TCR beta chain under discussion was sequenced for a study (dated by TCRdb to 2015 to 2017). Background on the whole study: The study set out to test whether tumor-infiltrating Tregs in breast cancer get recruited from blood Tregs or are instead converted in situ from other CD4+ T cell subsets. Study-level results and caveats: The larger-cohort validation was restricted to a single TCR beta V-J rearrangement rather than whole repertoires. Tumor-infiltrating Treg TCR alpha and beta sequences overlapped most with tumor naive CD4+ T cells, then with blood naive CD4+ T cells. Tumor memory CD4+ T cell TCR gene usage was found to cluster with blood and lymph node memory CD4+ cells and with lymph node naive CD4+ cells.

Trimming costs V 1 base and J 7 bases, and their ends lie 13 bases apart. From the cysteine up to the phenylalanine, the CDR3 has a length of 14 residues. Only the CDR3 region is kept as DNA, spanning 42 bases read in frame from base 1. CDR1 is given as MDHEN and CDR2 as SYDVKM, both from the germline V gene. Memory CD4+ T cells were isolated as CD4+CD45RO+CD25- cells. Tregs, naive and memory CD4+ T cells from tumor, blood and ipsilateral draining lymph nodes of about five breast cancer patients underwent full-length TCR alpha and beta sequencing. Mononuclear cells from lymph nodes or 40 to 60 ml of peripheral blood were isolated by Ficoll density gradient centrifugation. A purity exceeding 90% was confirmed by FACS for the sorted cell populations. Amplification of full-length TCR variable regions was done by 5' RACE PCR using constant-region reverse primers, and this step was followed by semi-nested PCR with Nested Universal Primer A. Using the ReliaPrep RNA Cell Miniprep System, total RNA was extracted, and the SMARTer RACE 5'/3' Kit was then used to reverse transcribe the RNA into 5'RACE-ready cDNA. Multiplex adaptors were used to barcode full-length TCR alpha and beta libraries, and the barcoded libraries were sequenced on an Illumina MiSeq. Under the source paper's analysis protocol: For each of nine subset-tissue groups, sequencing data from the five patients were combined, and the groups were compared by unsupervised clustering of TCR gene usage. The Morisita-Horn index, with shared sequences weighted by their contribution to each repertoire, was used to calculate repertoire similarity. Using fastp trimming at Q25 and MiXCR clonotype assembly, TCRdb reanalyzed the public sequencing data and kept in-frame beta chains. One record per CDR3 amino acid sequence lists the most common genes and DNA. None of the V and J calls come from the authors' own analysis; TCRdb made them. The sample includes tens of thousands of distinct CDR3 sequences, with around 22% observed a single time. Of the sample, 4.3% falls within the top ten clones.

This clonotype was seen more than once but under ten times. Its antigen is currently not known. No clone much larger than this one lies a single base away; base qualities are absent. The sample comprised memory CD4+ T cells sorted from blood. Explained via the paper, the cell subset or site label denotes: memory CD4+ T cells, CD4+CD45RO+CD25-. This clonotype was obtained from a female donor with breast cancer. The rearranged chain carries TRBV28 and TRBJ1-1; the D segment could be TRBD1, given 6 matching bases. The CDR3: CASSLYTGAGEAFF. The DNA sequence is TGTGCCAGCAGTTTATACACGGGGGCAGGTGAAGCTTTCTTT.